One and the same sample provided the 32 T cell receptor beta chains below, sequenced in a study of graft-versus-host responses after intestinal transplantation. Clones were sequenced by immunoSEQ multiplex PCR, and TCRdb holds only the in-frame ones, with some missing. This table has 60,000 to 90,000 clones, around 91% appearing once. These receptors' antigens are unknown. The source was unstimulated CD8+ T cells sorted from spleen or lymph node cells, collected before intestinal transplant. The receptors come from a human donor who received an intestinal transplant.

The V call is TRBV6-5, the J call TRBJ1-2; tentative D call: TRBD1 (5 bases). The V and J ends lost 5 bases and 8 bases respectively, with 18 bases between them. CDR3 length: 14 amino acids. Germline V CDR1 and CDR2: MNHEY, SVGAGI. The DNA for the CDR3 is TGTGCCAGCAGTCCTTTTACAGGTATCAGCGGCTACACCTTC. Protein product: CASSPFTGISGYTF.

V and J are TRBV21-1 and TRBJ2-5; TRBD1 is the table's D call and was not checked against the DNA. TRBV21-1 is listed as a pseudogene. The CDR3 is 16 residues long. CDR3 protein: CASSKGLQGARETQYF. CDR3 coding DNA: TGTGCCAGCAGCAAGGGCCTACAGGGGGCGCGGGAGACCCAGTACTTC.

V usage is TRBV5-6 and J usage is TRBJ1-2; 9 nucleotides agree with TRBD1. Per the germline V gene, CDR1 is SGHDT and CDR2 is YYEEEE. J was trimmed by 4 bases and V by 4 bases; bases with no gene match: 5. This CDR3 spans 14 amino acids. The CDR3 nucleotides are TGTGCCAGCAGCACAGGGGGCGTTGGCTATGGCTACACCTTC. Translated: CASSTGGVGYGYTF.

The J gene is TRBJ1-3, the V gene TRBV23-1; D unclear. TRBV23-1 is recorded as an ORF, its role being uncertain. The CDR3 consists of 16 residues. V was cut by 0 bases and J by 7 bases, with 16 bases left in between. For the CDR3, the DNA is TGCGCCAGCAGTCAATCTACATCGGTCCGCGGTAACACCATATATTTT. Its protein is CASSQSTSVRGNTIYF.

The chain joins TRBV10-1 to TRBJ1-5; no definite D call. V was clipped by 6 bases and J by 1 base, with 7 bases between them. CDR3 size: 13 residues. CDR1 is WNHNN and CDR2 is SYGVQD in the germline V gene (reference sequence). Written as DNA, the CDR3 is TGCGCCAGCAGGTCGCAGAGCAATCAGCCCCAGCATTTT. Its translation is CASRSQSNQPQHF.

Only a few counts were recorded for this clone. V usage is TRBV4-1 and J usage is TRBJ1-1, with a tentative D call TRBD1 (5 bases). CDR1 is MGHRA and CDR2 is YSYEKL in the germline V gene. V was cut by 1 base and J by 5 bases, with 17 bases left in between. CDR3 length: 16 residues. CDR3 sequence (DNA): TGCGCCAGCAGCCAAGTCCGGGCAGGGTTGAGGACTGAAGCTTTCTTT. Translated: CASSQVRAGLRTEAFF.

The rearrangement links TRBV5-6 to TRBJ2-7; no reliable D call. The V end lost 0 bases, the J end lost 6 bases, and 13 bases lay between the germline ends. Germline CDR1 reads SGHDT; CDR2 reads YYEEEE. This CDR3 is built from 14 residues. The chain's CDR3 is CASSLVRPEGEQYF. The CDR3 DNA reads TGTGCCAGCAGCTTGGTCAGGCCAGAAGGCGAGCAGTACTTC.

V and J are TRBV9 and TRBJ1-6; D possibly corresponds to TRBD1 (6 bases). Per the germline V gene, CDR1 is SGDLS and CDR2 is YYNGEE. The CDR3 covers 13 residues. V lost 3 bases, J lost 13 bases, and 14 bases lay in between. The CDR3 sequence is CASSAGGPSPLHF. In nucleotides, the CDR3 is TGTGCCAGCAGCGCGGGGGGGCCCTCGCCCCTCCACTTT.

This chain uses TRBV9 with TRBJ2-4, with 8 bases matching TRBD1. The ends lost 3 bases at V and 9 bases at J; junction bases unmatched: 2. The CDR3 length is 12 residues. Germline CDR1 and CDR2: SGDLS and YYNGEE. CDR3 DNA: TGTGCCAGCAGCGGCGGACAGGGCATTCAGTACTTC. Translating it yields CASSGGQGIQYF.

The CDR3 loop is CASSTISGTSSYEQYF. In DNA, the CDR3 is TGTGCCAGCAGTACCATTAGCGGGACGAGCTCCTACGAGCAGTACTTC. The rearrangement uses TRBV6-6 and TRBJ2-7; 8 positions match TRBD2. This CDR3 has 16 residues. Germline CDR1 and CDR2: MNHNY and SVGAGI (reference sequence). V dropped 5 bases and J dropped 0; count of bases not matched to a gene: 9.

The rearrangement links TRBV19 to TRBJ2-7; D unclear. This CDR3 contains 13 residues. From germline, CDR1 is LNHDA and CDR2 SQIVND (reference sequence). V was trimmed by 1 base and J by 0 bases, leaving 4 bases between them. CDR3: CASSIGSSYEQYF. The CDR3 DNA sequence: TGTGCCAGTAGTATAGGGAGCTCCTACGAGCAGTACTTC.

The chain is built from TRBV2 and TRBJ1-2; 8 nucleotides line up with TRBD1. This CDR3 comprises 12 residues. CDR1 SNHLY and CDR2 FYNNEI come from the germline V gene. V gave up 8 bases and J gave up 5 bases; unmatched junction bases: 4. CDR3 in DNA: TGTGCCAGCCTGGGACAGGAATATGGCTACACCTTC. This encodes CASLGQEYGYTF.

V gene TRBV9 combines with J gene TRBJ2-2; 11 bases agree with TRBD1. Germline trimming cut 3 bases from V and 4 bases from J; bases unmatched to any gene: 5. The CDR3 covers 16 residues. Germline CDR1 is SGDLS and CDR2 is YYNGEE. The DNA for the CDR3 is TGTGCCAGCAGCGACCCGGGACAGGGGGGCACCGGGGAGCTGTTTTTT. It encodes CASSDPGQGGTGELFF.

The J gene is TRBJ1-5, the V gene TRBV9; possibly TRBD1 for D (5 bases). The CDR3 extends over 15 amino acids. The germline V gene has CDR1 SGDLS and CDR2 YYNGEE. V shed 3 bases and J shed 0 bases, with 10 bases lying between them. This chain's CDR3 is CASSEGYGSNQPQHF. In DNA, the CDR3 is TGTGCCAGCAGCGAGGGGTATGGTAGCAATCAGCCCCAGCATTTT.

The rearrangement links TRBV7-9 to TRBJ1-2; the D gene is possibly TRBD1 (5 bases). The CDR3 loop spans 14 amino acids. Germline CDR1 reads SEHNR; CDR2 reads FQNEAQ (reference sequence). V was shortened by 0 bases and J by 8 bases, with 13 bases between the two germline ends. In DNA form, the CDR3 reads TGTGCCAGCAGCTTAGCGCAGGGCGCGGTCGGCTACACCTTC. Translated, it gives CASSLAQGAVGYTF.

CDR3 nucleotide sequence: TGTGCCAGCAGCTTAGCAGGGCCCCAGGGGGGCTACACCTTC. Amino acid sequence: CASSLAGPQGGYTF. The chain recombines TRBV7-9 with TRBJ1-2; D might be TRBD1 (6 bases). This CDR3 comprises 14 residues. CDR1 and CDR2 from the germline V gene are SEHNR and FQNEAQ (reference sequence). The V and J ends lost 0 bases and 8 bases respectively, with 13 bases between them.

The CDR3 DNA sequence: TGTGCCAGCAGCAGACCGGGGGGGGAGACAGCTAACTATGGCTACACCTTC. Its translation: CASSRPGGETANYGYTF. The chain links TRBV9 to TRBJ1-2, with D perhaps matching TRBD1 (5 bases). This CDR3 contains 17 residues. Germline CDR1 is SGDLS and CDR2 is YYNGEE. V shed 4 bases and J shed 0 bases, with 19 bases lying between them.

The J gene is TRBJ1-2, the V gene TRBV25-1; 7 bases align to TRBD1. V gave up 3 bases and J gave up 6 bases; unmatched junction bases: 4. CDR1 and CDR2 (germline): MGHDK, SYGVNS. This CDR3 spans 13 amino acids. The CDR3: CASSDLGQNGYTF. The CDR3 nucleotides are TGTGCCAGCAGTGACTTGGGACAGAATGGCTACACCTTC.

The V and J genes are TRBV9 and TRBJ1-2, with a possible D match to TRBD1 (5 bases). This CDR3 comprises 14 residues. CDR1 is SGDLS, CDR2 YYNGEE, per germline. Trimming stripped 3 bases from V and 7 bases from J, with 16 bases between. CDR3 DNA: TGTGCCAGCAGCGCCCCAAGGGGAGGGTTTGGCTACACCTTC. This translates into CASSAPRGGFGYTF.

There are a few counts of this clone. The chain joins TRBV7-9 to TRBJ1-2, with a weak D call TRBD1 (5 bases). The germline V gene encodes CDR1 SEHNR and CDR2 FQNEAQ (reference sequence). The ends were cut back, 1 base at V and 4 bases at J, with 16 bases in the middle. The CDR3 has 16 residues. CDR3 amino acids: CASSLGSMEGLYGYTF. The CDR3 DNA reads as TGTGCCAGCAGCTTAGGGTCCATGGAGGGGCTCTATGGCTACACCTTC.

The rearrangement uses TRBV13 and TRBJ2-6; 8 bases match TRBD1. The CDR3 has 17 residues. CDR1 PRHDT and CDR2 FYEKMQ come from the germline V gene (reference sequence). Unmatched junction bases numbered 8, after V lost 5 bases and J lost 2 bases. CDR3 DNA: TGTGCCAGCAGCGACGGGACAGGTGTTACTGGGGCCAACGTCCTGACTTTC. It encodes CASSDGTGVTGANVLTF.

The chain links TRBV5-6 to TRBJ2-7, with D possibly being TRBD2 (7 bases). The length of the CDR3 is 12 residues. CDR1 and CDR2 (germline): SGHDT, YYEEEE. V lost 4 bases, J lost 6 bases, and 11 bases lay in between. The CDR3 here is CASSKGGGEQYF. The CDR3 DNA reads TGTGCCAGCAGCAAAGGGGGGGGCGAGCAGTACTTC. The full variable domain, rest sourced from reference TRBV5-6 and TRBJ2-7, is DAGVTQSPTHLIKTRGQQVTLRCSPKSGHDTVSWYQQALGQGPQFIFQYYEEEERQRGNFPDRFSGHQFPNYSSELNVNALLLGDSALYLCASSKGGGEQYFGPGTRLTVT.

This sequence joins TRBV27 and TRBJ2-2; D perhaps matches TRBD2 (7 bases). There are 19 residues in the CDR3. V lost 7 bases and J 1 base, leaving 25 bases between the germline ends. Germline V gives CDR1 MNHEY, CDR2 SMNVEV (reference sequence). The CDR3 sequence is CASKFVFGGLEGNTGELFF. CDR3 nucleotide sequence: TGTGCCAGCAAGTTTGTGTTCGGGGGGCTAGAAGGGAACACCGGGGAGCTGTTTTTT.

The chain uses TRBV4-1 and TRBJ2-2; 7 bases agree with TRBD1. This CDR3 comprises 15 residues. Germline lookup yields CDR1 MGHRA and CDR2 YSYEKL. V was clipped by 5 bases and J by 0 bases; unmatched bases: 3. Written as DNA, the CDR3 is TGCGCCAGCAGCACGGGGACAGCGAACACCGGGGAGCTGTTTTTT. This gives the protein CASSTGTANTGELFF.

The rearrangement uses TRBV4-1 and TRBJ2-7, with a weak D call TRBD1 (6 bases). The V gene lost 1 base and the J gene lost 1 base, with 11 bases spanning the gap. This CDR3 is built from 15 residues. Germline lookup yields CDR1 MGHRA and CDR2 YSYEKL. The CDR3 sequence is CASSQAHGQSYEQYF. In DNA, the CDR3 is TGCGCCAGCAGCCAAGCCCACGGACAGTCCTACGAGCAGTACTTC.

The chain links TRBV5-1 to TRBJ1-2; D is possibly TRBD1 (6 bases). Germline V gives CDR1 SGHRS, CDR2 YFSETQ. Trimming cost V 4 bases and J 4 bases, with 17 bases left between them. The CDR3 runs 15 residues. CDR3 sequence reads: CASSPTGWGTYGYTF. Here the CDR3 DNA reads TGCGCCAGCAGCCCTACAGGGTGGGGGACCTATGGCTACACCTTC.

The chain uses TRBV5-4 and TRBJ2-1; perhaps TRBD2 as D (7 bases). CDR1 is SGHNT and CDR2 is YYREEE in the germline V gene (reference sequence). The CDR3 loop spans 15 amino acids. V lost 4 bases and J lost 2, with 13 bases in between. The DNA for the CDR3 is TGTGCCAGCAGCGCACGGGGGGCCCCCTACAATGAGCAGTTCTTC. It yields the protein CASSARGAPYNEQFF.

The V call is TRBV5-1, the J call TRBJ1-1, with a weak D call TRBD1 (5 bases). The CDR3 covers 13 residues. V gave up 4 bases and J gave up 7 bases, with 14 bases separating them. Germline V lookup: CDR1 SGHRS, CDR2 YFSETQ. The CDR3 reads CASSPRQGDEAFF. For the CDR3, the DNA is TGCGCCAGCAGCCCACGGCAGGGTGATGAAGCTTTCTTT.

V and J are TRBV13 and TRBJ2-7; TRBD1 matches 8 bases. J lost 2 bases, V lost 1 base, and 4 bases had no gene match. The germline CDR1 and CDR2 sequences are PRHDT and FYEKMQ (reference sequence). The CDR3 loop spans 15 amino acids. The CDR3 DNA reads as TGTGCCAGCAGCTTAGTGGGGACAGGTACCTACGAGCAGTACTTC. Its protein product is CASSLVGTGTYEQYF.

The chain has TRBV4-2 and TRBJ1-2, with D unresolved. CDR3 length: 16 amino acids. In germline, CDR1 is LGHNA, CDR2 YNFKEQ. The V and J ends lost 0 bases and 2 bases respectively, with 13 bases between them. Written as DNA, the CDR3 is TGTGCCAGCAGCCAAGATCCCAGTTCGTCCAACTATGGCTACACCTTC. Translation: CASSQDPSSSNYGYTF.

This clone has a single count. The same CDR3 also results from other DNA sequences found in this sample. The chain employs TRBV5-4 and TRBJ1-1, with D possibly being TRBD1 (6 bases). The V end lost 0 bases, the J end lost 5 bases, and 8 bases lay between the germline ends. Germline V gives CDR1 SGHNT, CDR2 YYREEE (reference sequence). This CDR3 spans 13 amino acids. The CDR3 nucleotides are TGTGCCAGCAGCTTGGGAGGGGGTACTGAAGCTTTCTTT. Translated, it gives CASSLGGGTEAFF.

This clone was counted between two and nine times. The V call is TRBV7-9, the J call TRBJ1-6; 8 bases align to TRBD1. V was pared by 1 base and J by 10 bases, with 6 bases of the junction left unmatched. This CDR3 comprises 15 residues. Germline V CDR1 and CDR2: SEHNR, FQNEAQ (reference sequence). CDR3 residues: CASSLVSAGGSPLHF. Written as DNA, the CDR3 is TGTGCCAGCAGCTTAGTATCGGCAGGGGGCTCACCCCTCCACTTT.